The 7 T cell receptor beta chains reported below all come from one sample, sequenced in a study of T cell repertoires in cytomegalovirus infection. TCRdb recomputed calls from the reads with MiXCR, one row per CDR3 protein. This table has about 680,000 distinct CDR3 sequences, 20% to 30% appearing once. Sequenced material: CD8+ T cells from PBMCs. The source is a human donor in good health (CMV status not recorded). Some clones in this sample may be carry-over from other donors' samples.

This clonotype has a count of ten or more. This chain joins TRBV7-6 and TRBJ2-1, with 11 bases lining up with TRBD2. CDR3 size: 18 residues. Germline CDR1 SGHVS, CDR2 FNYEAQ. Unmatched junction bases numbered 11, after V lost 1 base and J lost 6 bases. The CDR3: CASSLGTSGGTSSNEQFF. The CDR3 DNA reads as TGTGCCAGCAGCTTAGGAACTAGCGGGGGTACCTCGTCCAATGAGCAGTTCTTC.

The chain has TRBV20-1 and TRBJ2-7, with 9 positions matching TRBD1. V lost 5 bases to trimming and J lost 3 bases; unmatched junction nucleotides: 5. The germline V gene has CDR1 DFQATT and CDR2 SNEGSKA (reference sequence). The CDR3 runs 13 residues. The CDR3 DNA reads as TGCAGTGCTTCCCGGGACAGGGACTACGAGCAGTACGTC. Translating it yields CSASRDRDYEQYV.

The sample holds many counts of this clonotype. The rearrangement joins TRBV7-8 to TRBJ2-2; 9 nucleotides line up with TRBD1. The V and J ends lost 4 bases and 5 bases, in that order; junction bases with no gene match: 5. Germline assignment: CDR1 SGHVS and CDR2 FQNEAQ. This CDR3 spans 15 amino acids. The CDR3: CASSYMTGGTGELFF. CDR3 sequence (DNA): TGTGCCAGCAGCTACATGACAGGGGGGACCGGGGAGCTGTTTTTT.

This clonotype was observed many times. V is TRBV7-2 and J is TRBJ2-1; D unclear. From germline, CDR1 is SGHTA and CDR2 FQGNSA. CDR3 length: 17 residues. Trimming cost V 1 base and J 0 bases, with 13 bases left between them. CDR3 protein: CASSLGPQSSSYNEQFF. The CDR3, as DNA: TGTGCCAGCAGCTTAGGACCTCAGTCGAGCTCCTACAATGAGCAGTTCTTC.

The chain recombines TRBV15 with TRBJ2-3; TRBD1 is a possible D gene (5 bases). Germline V CDR1 and CDR2: LNHNV, YYDKDF (reference sequence). The CDR3 length is 16 residues. V lost 0 bases and J lost 6, with 16 bases in between. CDR3 in DNA: TGTGCCACCAGCAGAGATTGGACGACAGTTCACGATACGCAGTATTTT. As protein: CATSRDWTTVHDTQYF. The full variable domain, in which reference TRBV15 and TRBJ2-3 provide the parts outside the CDR3, is DAMVIQNPRYQVTQFGKPVTLSCSQTLNHNVMYWYQQKSSQAPKLLFHYYDKDFNNEADTPDNFQSRRPNTSFCFLDIRSPGLGDTAMYLCATSRDWTTVHDTQYFGPGTRLTVL.

A few counts support this clonotype. The rearrangement links TRBV3-1 to TRBJ2-1, with a tentative D call TRBD2 (5 bases). Germline V gene lookup returns CDR1 LGHDT and CDR2 YNNKEL (reference sequence). V dropped 11 bases and J dropped 4 bases, with 9 bases sitting between them. The CDR3 loop spans 11 amino acids. CDR3 in amino acids: CAVGEYNEQFF. CDR3 DNA sequence: TGTGCCGTGGGAGAATACAATGAGCAGTTCTTC.

The V gene is TRBV29-1, the J gene TRBJ2-1, with D possibly called TRBD1 or TRBD2 (6 bases each). This CDR3 spans 12 amino acids. CDR1 and CDR2 (germline): SQVTM, ANQGSEA. The CDR3 DNA reads TGCAGGGGGGGCAGGGATCTGGATGAGCAGTTCTTC. Protein: CRGGRDLDEQFF.